Shown below are 14 T cell receptor beta chains from a single sample sequenced in a study of regulatory T cells in long-lasting Graves disease. As to time point: newly diagnosed GD, antithyroid drugs for less than 3 months. The TCR library was made from RNA extracted from PBMCs. CDR3 regions were amplified by Arm-PCR using iRepertoire HTBI primers to build TCR beta libraries. TCRdb re-called the multiplex PCR reads with MiXCR, one entry per CDR3 protein. The table shows hundreds of thousands of distinct CDR3 sequences, with about 16% occurring only once. The data were also submitted as part of a second study, on T cells in Graves' hyperthyroidism and ophthalmopathy.

The sample consisted of peripheral blood mononuclear cells (PBMCs), taken at new diagnosis, from a patient treated with antithyroid drugs. The receptor source for this set is a woman in her twenties or thirties with Graves disease.

As to this clonotype: A much more abundant neighbour one base away suggests this may be a read error. V gene TRBV13 combines with J gene TRBJ2-1; D may be TRBD2 (6 bases). V gave up 0 bases and J gave up 4 bases, with 13 bases separating them. Germline V gene lookup returns CDR1 PRHDT and CDR2 FYEKMQ (reference sequence). The CDR3 length is 16 residues. The CDR3 region is CASSLGPGGVYNEQFF. The CDR3 coding sequence is TGTGCCAGCAGCTTAGGTCCCGGCGGGGTTTACAATGAGCAGTTCTTC.

This clonotype was found a few times. The J gene is TRBJ2-2, the V gene TRBV7-3; 12 bases match TRBD2. CDR1 is SGHTA, CDR2 FQGTGA, per germline. Unmatched junction bases numbered 2, after V lost 8 bases and J lost 7 bases. CDR3 size: 13 residues. The DNA of the CDR3 is TGTGCCAGCGGACTAGCGGGGATCGGGGAGCTGTTTTTT. Translating it yields CASGLAGIGELFF.

At least ten counts were recorded for this clonotype. This chain joins TRBV27 and TRBJ2-7; weak D call: TRBD1 (5 bases). With 8 bases removed from V and 3 bases from J, the gap between germline ends came to 20 bases. The CDR3 totals 15 residues. Germline CDR1 reads MNHEY; CDR2 reads SMNVEV (reference sequence). The CDR3 loop is CASRPILQGGYEQYF. The CDR3 coding sequence is TGTGCCAGCCGCCCCATCTTGCAGGGTGGCTACGAGCAGTACTTC.

This clonotype was found many times. The chain uses TRBV29-1 and TRBJ1-2, with TRBD1 as a possible D gene (6 bases). V was pared by 4 bases and J by 6 bases, with 18 bases between. The CDR3 has 14 amino acids. Per germline, CDR1 SQVTM and CDR2 ANQGSEA. For the CDR3, the DNA is TGCAGCGTTGCGCAACAGGGAACAAGGGATGGCTACACCTTC. Its protein is CSVAQQGTRDGYTF.

Ten or more counts support this clonotype. The CDR3 loop is CASSPADRAYGYTF. The DNA of the CDR3 is TGTGCCAGCAGTCCCGCTGACAGGGCCTATGGCTACACCTTC. The rearrangement links TRBV28 to TRBJ1-2, with TRBD1 identical over 7 bases. Germline V gives CDR1 MDHEN, CDR2 SYDVKM. The CDR3 sequence is 14 residues long. Trimming took 5 bases from V and 4 from J; bases not matched to a gene: 7.

The gene calls are TRBV20-1 and TRBJ1-1, with D perhaps TRBD1 (5 bases). V lost 4 bases and J lost 5, with 14 bases in between. CDR3 size: 13 residues. Germline lookup yields CDR1 DFQATT and CDR2 SNEGSKA (reference sequence). The CDR3 loop reads CSATIGAGTEAFF. The CDR3 nucleotides read TGCAGTGCTACAATAGGGGCTGGGACTGAAGCTTTCTTT.

This clonotype was seen repeatedly, ten times or more. The chain couples TRBV7-2 to TRBJ2-5; 7 bases are shared with TRBD1. V was clipped by 5 bases and J by 2 bases; unmatched bases: 5. The germline V gene encodes CDR1 SGHTA and CDR2 FQGNSA. CDR3 length: 14 residues. CDR3: CASSTDRVQETQYF. CDR3 in DNA: TGTGCCAGCAGCACCGACAGGGTACAAGAGACCCAGTACTTC.

In this sample, this clonotype turned up many times. The V and J genes are TRBV5-5 and TRBJ1-2; D may be TRBD1 (6 bases). Per germline, CDR1 SGHKS and CDR2 YYEKEE (reference sequence). This CDR3 region has 16 residues. Trimming removed 1 base from V and 5 bases from J, with 18 bases in between. The CDR3 DNA is TGTGCCAGCAGCTTGAACAGGGACATACGAGGATATGGCTACACCTTC. This translates into CASSLNRDIRGYGYTF.

Many counts were recorded for this clonotype. The chain combines TRBV6-5 with TRBJ1-2; a possible D gene is TRBD1 (5 bases). Germline V lookup: CDR1 MNHEY, CDR2 SVGAGI. Trimming took off 0 bases at V and 5 bases at J, with 13 bases between the two ends. The CDR3 has 15 residues. The CDR3 sequence is CASSYSVRDPYGYTF. DNA for the CDR3: TGTGCCAGCAGTTACTCGGTGAGGGACCCTTATGGCTACACCTTC.

This clonotype was observed many times. The genes are TRBV15 and TRBJ1-5; perhaps TRBD1 as D (6 bases). Trimming stripped 3 bases from V and 9 bases from J, with 27 bases between. The CDR3 length is 18 residues. The V gene's germline CDR1 is LNHNV and CDR2 YYDKDF (reference sequence). DNA for the CDR3: TGTGCCACCAGCAGCTCCGGGCAGGGGTTCTTCCGGCTCCCGCCCCAGCATTTT. Amino acid sequence: CATSSSGQGFFRLPPQHF.

This clonotype was detected only a few times. The V and J genes are TRBV5-4 and TRBJ1-1, with D uncertain. Germline V lookup: CDR1 SGHNT, CDR2 YYREEE (reference sequence). This CDR3 has 14 amino acids. Between the trimmed V and J ends, which lost 1 base and 1 base, there was a span of 8 bases. The CDR3 DNA sequence: TGTGCCAGCAGCTTGAGTATAAAGAACACTGAAGCTTTCTTT. Translating gives CASSLSIKNTEAFF.

This clonotype has ten or more counts. The chain is built from TRBV7-9 and TRBJ1-1; D ambiguous. Germline-derived CDR1 and CDR2 are SEHNR and FQNEAQ (reference sequence). CDR3 length: 13 residues. V was cut by 5 bases and J by 11 bases, with 18 bases left in between. CDR3 DNA sequence: TGTGCCAGCAGCCTCATATCCGGGCGGTTGGCTTTCTTT. It translates to CASSLISGRLAFF. The full variable domain, completed using reference TRBV7-9 and TRBJ1-1, is DTGVSQNPRHKITKRGQNVTFRCDPISEHNRLYWYRQTLGQGPEFLTYFQNEAQLEKSRLLSDRFSAERPKGSFSTLEIQRTEQGDSAMYLCASSLISGRLAFFGQGTRLTVV.

There are a few counts of this clonotype. This chain links TRBV10-3 with TRBJ1-5; 9 bases are a match to TRBD1. This CDR3 comprises 15 residues. CDR1 is ENHRY and CDR2 is SYGVKD in the germline V gene. V dropped 5 bases and J dropped 4; count of bases not matched to a gene: 6. The CDR3, as DNA: TGTGCCATCAGTCCGGGACAGGGTGGTAATCAGCCCCAGCATTTT. Translating it yields CAISPGQGGNQPQHF.

V is TRBV5-5 and J is TRBJ2-2; D uncertain. Looked up from germline, CDR1 is SGHKS and CDR2 is YYEKEE (reference sequence). V was cut by 0 bases and J by 8 bases, with 17 bases left in between. The CDR3 runs 16 residues. CDR3 region: CASSLGLAADGGELFF. In nucleotides, the CDR3 is TGTGCCAGCAGCTTGGGTTTAGCCGCAGATGGAGGGGAGCTGTTTTTT. Looking up the rest from reference TRBV5-5 and TRBJ2-2 gives the full variable domain: DAGVTQSPTHLIKTRGQQVTLRCSPISGHKSVSWYQQVLGQGPQFIFQYYEKEERGRGNFPDRFSARQFPNYSSELNVNALLLGDSALYLCASSLGLAADGGELFFGEGSRLTVL.